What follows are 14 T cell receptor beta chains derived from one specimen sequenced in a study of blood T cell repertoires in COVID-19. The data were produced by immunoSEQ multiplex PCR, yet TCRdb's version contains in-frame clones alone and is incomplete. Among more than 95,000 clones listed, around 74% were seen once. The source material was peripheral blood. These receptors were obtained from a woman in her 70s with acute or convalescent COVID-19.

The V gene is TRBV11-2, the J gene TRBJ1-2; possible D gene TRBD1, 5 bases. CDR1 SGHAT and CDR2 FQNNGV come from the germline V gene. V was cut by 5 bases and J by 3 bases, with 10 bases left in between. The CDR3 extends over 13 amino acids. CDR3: CASSPDRDYGYTF. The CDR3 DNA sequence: TGTGCCAGCAGCCCCGACAGAGACTATGGCTACACCTTC. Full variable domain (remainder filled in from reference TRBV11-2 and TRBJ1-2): EAGVAQSPRYKIIEKRQSVAFWCNPISGHATLYWYQQILGQGPKLLIQFQNNGVVDDSQLPKDRFSAERLKGVDSTLKIQPAKLEDSAVYLCASSPDRDYGYTFGSGTRLTVV.

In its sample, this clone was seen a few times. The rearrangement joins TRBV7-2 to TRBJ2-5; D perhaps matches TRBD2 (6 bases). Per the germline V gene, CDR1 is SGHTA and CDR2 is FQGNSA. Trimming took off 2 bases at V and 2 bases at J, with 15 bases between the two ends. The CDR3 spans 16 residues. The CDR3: CASSLFGGVGQETQYF. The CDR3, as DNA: TGTGCCAGCAGCTTATTTGGCGGGGTTGGTCAAGAGACCCAGTACTTC. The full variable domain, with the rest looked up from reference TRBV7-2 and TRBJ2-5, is GAGVSQSPSNKVTEKGKDVELRCDPISGHTALYWYRQSLGQGLEFLIYFQGNSAPDKSGLPSDRFSAERTGGSVSTLTIQRTQQEDSAVYLCASSLFGGVGQETQYFGPGTRLLVL.

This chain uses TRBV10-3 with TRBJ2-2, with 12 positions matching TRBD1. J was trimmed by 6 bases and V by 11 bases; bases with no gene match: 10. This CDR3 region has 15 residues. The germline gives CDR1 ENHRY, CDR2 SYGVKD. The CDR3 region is CASAAGQGAAGELFF. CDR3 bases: TGTGCCTCCGCGGCGGGACAGGGGGCGGCCGGGGAGCTGTTTTTT.

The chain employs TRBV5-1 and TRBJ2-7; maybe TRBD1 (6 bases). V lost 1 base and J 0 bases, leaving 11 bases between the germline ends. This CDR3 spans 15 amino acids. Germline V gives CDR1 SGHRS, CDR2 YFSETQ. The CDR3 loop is CASSLRPDSSYEQYF. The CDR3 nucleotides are TGCGCCAGCAGCTTGCGGCCGGACAGCTCCTACGAGCAGTACTTC.

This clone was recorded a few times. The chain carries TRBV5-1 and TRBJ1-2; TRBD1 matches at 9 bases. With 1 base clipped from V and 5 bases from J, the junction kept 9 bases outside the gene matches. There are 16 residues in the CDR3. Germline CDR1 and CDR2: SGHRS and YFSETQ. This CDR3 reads CASSLSPTGGEYGYTF. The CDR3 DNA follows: TGCGCCAGCAGCTTGTCCCCGACAGGGGGGGAATATGGCTACACCTTC.

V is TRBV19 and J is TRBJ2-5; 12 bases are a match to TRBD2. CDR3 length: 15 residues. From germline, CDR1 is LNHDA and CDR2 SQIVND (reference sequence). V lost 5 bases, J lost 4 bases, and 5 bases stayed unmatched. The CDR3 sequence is CASSQTSGGRETQYF. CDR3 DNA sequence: TGTGCCAGTAGTCAGACTAGCGGGGGACGAGAGACCCAGTACTTC.

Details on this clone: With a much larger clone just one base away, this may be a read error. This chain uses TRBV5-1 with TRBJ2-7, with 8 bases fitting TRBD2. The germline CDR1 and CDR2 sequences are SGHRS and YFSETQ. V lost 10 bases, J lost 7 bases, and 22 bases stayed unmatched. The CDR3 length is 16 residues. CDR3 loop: CACLSGRVGRGGEQYF. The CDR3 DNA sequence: TGCGCCTGCTTGAGCGGTCGGGTGGGCCGGGGGGGGGAGCAGTACTTC.

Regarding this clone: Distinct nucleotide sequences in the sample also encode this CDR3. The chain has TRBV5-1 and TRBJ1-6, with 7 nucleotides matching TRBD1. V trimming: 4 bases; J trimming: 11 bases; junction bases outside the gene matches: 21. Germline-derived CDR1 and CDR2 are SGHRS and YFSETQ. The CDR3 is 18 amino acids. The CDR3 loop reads CASSLELPQGVEWTPLHF. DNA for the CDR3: TGCGCCAGCAGCCTGGAGTTACCCCAGGGGGTCGAATGGACACCCCTCCACTTT.

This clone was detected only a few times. As DNA, the CDR3 is TGCAGCGTTGCGGACAGTCTTAACACTGAAGCTTTCTTT. This translates into CSVADSLNTEAFF. The V call is TRBV29-1, the J call TRBJ1-1; D possibly corresponds to TRBD1 (6 bases). The CDR3 consists of 13 residues. The germline CDR1 and CDR2 sequences are SQVTM and ANQGSEA. The ends were cut back, 4 bases at V and 2 bases at J, with 11 bases in the middle.

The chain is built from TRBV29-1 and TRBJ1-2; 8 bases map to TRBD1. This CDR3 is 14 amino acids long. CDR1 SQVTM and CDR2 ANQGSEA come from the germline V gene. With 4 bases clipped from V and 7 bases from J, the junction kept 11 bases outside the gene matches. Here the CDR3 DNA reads TGCAGCGTTGTGGACCAGACAGGGGTGTTTGGCTACACCTTC. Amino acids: CSVVDQTGVFGYTF.

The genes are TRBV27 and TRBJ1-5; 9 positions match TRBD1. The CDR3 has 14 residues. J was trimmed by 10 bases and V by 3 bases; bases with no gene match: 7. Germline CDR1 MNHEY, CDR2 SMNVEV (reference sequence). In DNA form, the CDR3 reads TGTGCCAGCAGTTTGAGGGGACAGGGTGGCCCCCAGCATTTT. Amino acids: CASSLRGQGGPQHF.

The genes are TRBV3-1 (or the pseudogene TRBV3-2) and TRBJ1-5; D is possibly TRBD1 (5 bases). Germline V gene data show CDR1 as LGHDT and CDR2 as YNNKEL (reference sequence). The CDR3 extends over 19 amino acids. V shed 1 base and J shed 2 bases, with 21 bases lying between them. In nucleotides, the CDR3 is TGTGCCAGCAGCCAAGGCAGTCGGGGGGGAGCTGATGGCAATCAGCCCCAGCATTTT. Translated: CASSQGSRGGADGNQPQHF.

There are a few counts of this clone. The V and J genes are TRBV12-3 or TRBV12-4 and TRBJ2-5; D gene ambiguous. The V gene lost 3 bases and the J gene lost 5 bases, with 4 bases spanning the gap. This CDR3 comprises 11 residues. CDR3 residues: CASSFAETQYF. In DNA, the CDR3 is TGTGCCAGCAGTTTCGCGGAGACCCAGTACTTC.

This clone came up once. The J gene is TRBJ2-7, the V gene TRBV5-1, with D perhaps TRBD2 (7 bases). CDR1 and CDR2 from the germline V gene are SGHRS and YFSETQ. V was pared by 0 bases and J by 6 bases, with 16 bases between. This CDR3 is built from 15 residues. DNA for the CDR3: TGCGCCAGCAGCTTGGCCGGCGGGGGCCCGTTCGAGCAGTACTTC. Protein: CASSLAGGGPFEQYF.